What follows are 19 T cell receptor beta chains derived from one specimen sequenced in a study of blood T cell repertoires in COVID-19. Using immunoSEQ multiplex PCR, the repertoire was profiled, and TCRdb retains in-frame clones only, with some absent. This sample has around 230,000 clones, with around four fifths found just once. Input material: peripheral blood. The receptors were sampled from a woman between 50 and 59 years old with acute or convalescent COVID-19.

CDR3 sequence (DNA): TGTGCCAGCAGCCGGGGACAGGGGGTGGAGACCCAGTACTTC. Protein: CASSRGQGVETQYF. The rearrangement uses TRBV3-1 (or the pseudogene TRBV3-2) and TRBJ2-5, with TRBD1 identical over 11 bases. This CDR3 region has 14 residues. CDR1 is LGHDT, CDR2 YNNKEL, per germline (reference sequence). After removal of 4 bases from V and 5 bases from J, the junction contained 3 bases not matched to a gene.

This clone was found many times. This rearrangement joins TRBV2 to TRBJ2-3, with D hard to call. CDR1 and CDR2 from the germline V gene are SNHLY and FYNNEI. This CDR3 has 15 amino acids. Trimming cost V 5 bases and J 2 bases, with 14 bases left between them. DNA for the CDR3: TGTGCCAGCAGTACCCCCTCAATGGCCACAGATACGCAGTATTTT. Translated: CASSTPSMATDTQYF.

The rearrangement joins TRBV10-3 to TRBJ2-1, with D tentatively TRBD2 (6 bases). The length of the CDR3 is 14 residues. V lost 2 bases, J lost 8 bases, and 13 bases lay in between. Germline loops: CDR1 ENHRY, CDR2 SYGVKD. The CDR3 region has the DNA TGTGCCATCAGTGAGACCACAACGGGGGATGAGCAGTTCTTC. Amino acid sequence: CAISETTTGDEQFF.

This clone has just a few counts. Written as DNA, the CDR3 is TGTGCCAGCAGGGGAGGGACTAGAGTCTCAGATACGCAGTATTTT. This sequence encodes CASRGGTRVSDTQYF. This chain uses TRBV6-5 with TRBJ2-3; 8 bases agree with TRBD2. Germline V lookup: CDR1 MNHEY, CDR2 SVGAGI. The CDR3 sequence is 15 residues long. V lost 6 bases and J lost 4; bases outside the gene matches: 9.

J is TRBJ2-5 and V is TRBV2; a possible D gene is TRBD2 (6 bases). CDR1 is SNHLY, CDR2 FYNNEI, per germline. The CDR3 has 12 residues. V dropped 4 bases and J dropped 9 bases, with 12 bases sitting between them. The CDR3 loop is CASSGPGEAQYF. In nucleotides, the CDR3 is TGTGCCAGCAGTGGACCGGGGGAGGCCCAGTACTTC. Full variable domain (remainder filled in from reference TRBV2 and TRBJ2-5): EPEVTQTPSHQVTQMGQEVILRCVPISNHLYFYWYRQILGQKVEFLVSFYNNEISEKSEIFDDQFSVERPDGSNFTLKIRSTKLEDSAMYFCASSGPGEAQYFGPGTRLLVL.

The chain recombines TRBV30 with TRBJ2-3, with D maybe TRBD2 (5 bases). Germline assignment: CDR1 GTSNPN and CDR2 SVGIG (reference sequence). This CDR3 contains 13 residues. V lost 0 bases and J 8 bases, leaving 12 bases between the germline ends. The CDR3 spells CAWSVELAGTQYF. In DNA form, the CDR3 reads TGTGCCTGGAGTGTAGAGCTAGCCGGTACGCAGTATTTT.

This clone was counted between two and nine times. The chain recombines TRBV3-1 (or the pseudogene TRBV3-2) with TRBJ2-7; D call uncertain. V was pared by 4 bases and J by 3 bases, with 10 bases between. Germline assignment: CDR1 LGHDT and CDR2 YNNKEL (reference sequence). The CDR3 totals 13 residues. The CDR3 sequence is CASSLAVSYEQYF. Written as DNA, the CDR3 is TGTGCCAGCAGCCTGGCGGTCAGCTACGAGCAGTACTTC.

There are a few counts of this clone. The chain links TRBV21-1 to TRBJ1-2; the table calls TRBD1, which could not be checked here. TRBV21-1 is assigned pseudogene status. The CDR3 contains 16 residues. The CDR3 nucleotides are TGTGCCAGCAGCAAAGTTCGGGCAGGGACTAACTATGGCTACACCTTC. This encodes CASSKVRAGTNYGYTF.

The chain has TRBV3-1 (or the pseudogene TRBV3-2) and TRBJ2-1; possible D gene TRBD2, 5 bases. The CDR3 totals 17 residues. CDR1 LGHDT and CDR2 YNNKEL come from the germline V gene (reference sequence). Trimming cost V 0 bases and J 4 bases, with 16 bases left between them. The CDR3 DNA sequence: TGTGCCAGCAGCCAAGACGAGCGGAGGCCACCTTACAATGAGCAGTTCTTC. It yields the protein CASSQDERRPPYNEQFF.

The CDR3 loop reads CATSDRSGDEQFF. In nucleotides, the CDR3 is TGTGCCACCAGTGATCGGTCGGGGGATGAGCAGTTCTTC. This chain connects TRBV24-1 to TRBJ2-1, with D maybe TRBD2 (6 bases). The CDR3 runs to 13 residues. Trimming took off 3 bases at V and 8 bases at J, with 10 bases between the two ends. The germline CDR1 and CDR2 sequences are KGHDR and SFDVKD.

J is TRBJ2-1 and V is TRBV24-1, with 8 positions matching TRBD1. After removal of 4 bases from V and 2 bases from J, the junction contained 6 bases not matched to a gene. Germline loops: CDR1 KGHDR, CDR2 SFDVKD. This CDR3 is built from 16 residues. CDR3 loop: CATSDPGGPTYNEQFF. The CDR3 coding sequence is TGTGCCACCAGTGACCCAGGGGGCCCCACCTACAATGAGCAGTTCTTC.

The chain has TRBV5-8 and TRBJ2-3, with 7 nucleotides matching TRBD2. This CDR3 is 13 amino acids long. Trimming removed 5 bases from V and 10 bases from J; junction bases left unmatched: 10. Germline V gene lookup returns CDR1 SGHTS and CDR2 YDEGEE. CDR3 coding DNA: TGTGCCAGCAGGATCTCCAGCGGGATAGCGCAGTATTTT. Translating gives CASRISSGIAQYF.

The V and J genes are TRBV28 and TRBJ2-1; TRBD1 agrees at 8 bases. Germline lookup yields CDR1 MDHEN and CDR2 SYDVKM. The CDR3 covers 13 residues. Unmatched junction bases numbered 4, after V lost 8 bases and J lost 4 bases. DNA of the CDR3: TGTGCCAGCCTCGGACAGGGATACAATGAGCAGTTCTTC. Translated, it gives CASLGQGYNEQFF.

The chain combines TRBV7-2 with TRBJ2-7, with 11 bases aligning to TRBD2. Germline-derived CDR1 and CDR2 are SGHTA and FQGNSA. The J segment lost 5 bases and the V segment lost 3 bases, leaving 9 bases of the junction unmatched. The CDR3 is 16 amino acids. Written as DNA, the CDR3 is TGTGCCAGCAGCTTGAGACTAGCGGGATTACCCGACGAGCAGTACTTC. Translated: CASSLRLAGLPDEQYF.

This clone was found once. The V call is TRBV9, the J call TRBJ2-1; the D is unclear. The germline gives CDR1 SGDLS, CDR2 YYNGEE. The V and J ends lost 1 base and 1 base respectively, with 9 bases between them. This CDR3 is built from 15 residues. The CDR3 bases are TGTGCCAGCAGCGTAAGTGGCGGATCCTACAATGAGCAGTTCTTC. Amino acids: CASSVSGGSYNEQFF.

V gene TRBV30 combines with J gene TRBJ2-1, with 7 nucleotides matching TRBD1. The CDR3 loop spans 13 amino acids. Germline CDR1 is GTSNPN and CDR2 is SVGIG (reference sequence). CDR3: CASGDSNYNEQFF. The CDR3 DNA reads as TGTGCTAGTGGGGACAGCAACTACAATGAGCAGTTCTTC. The full variable domain, completed using reference TRBV30 and TRBJ2-1, is SQTIHQWPATLVQPVGSPLSLECTVEGTSNPNLYWYRQAAGRGLQLLFYSVGIGQISSEVPQNLSASRPQDRQFILSSKKLLLSDSGFYLCASGDSNYNEQFFGPGTRLTVL.

The chain joins TRBV3-1 (or the pseudogene TRBV3-2) to TRBJ2-7; 11 nucleotides align to TRBD2. The V gene's germline CDR1 is LGHDT and CDR2 YNNKEL (reference sequence). V lost 4 bases, J lost 4 bases, and 0 bases stayed unmatched. The CDR3 has 13 residues. This CDR3 reads CASSLAGGYEQYF. Written as DNA, the CDR3 is TGTGCCAGCAGCCTAGCGGGAGGGTACGAGCAGTACTTC.

This clone was detected a few times. V is TRBV4-1 and J is TRBJ2-1; possibly TRBD2 for D (5 bases). V was shortened by 0 bases and J by 7 bases, with 10 bases between the two germline ends. Germline V gene sequence: CDR1 MGHRA, CDR2 YSYEKL. This CDR3 has 14 amino acids. Here the CDR3 DNA reads TGCGCCAGCAGCCAAGATGTGAGGGATAATGAGCAGTTCTTC. Translation gives CASSQDVRDNEQFF.

This chain connects TRBV5-1 to TRBJ2-1; 10 bases line up with TRBD1. With 0 bases clipped from V and 14 bases from J, the junction kept 8 bases outside the gene matches. The CDR3 is made up of 14 amino acids. CDR1 is SGHRS, CDR2 YFSETQ, per germline. The CDR3 protein is CASSLGNQGTGEFF. As DNA, the CDR3 is TGCGCCAGCAGCTTGGGGAATCAGGGGACAGGGGAGTTCTTC. The full variable domain, completed using reference TRBV5-1 and TRBJ2-1, is KAGVTQTPRYLIKTRGQQVTLSCSPISGHRSVSWYQQTPGQGLQFLFEYFSETQRNKGNFPGRFSGRQFSNSRSEMNVSTLELGDSALYLCASSLGNQGTGEFFGPGTRLTVL.